What follows are 22 T cell receptor beta chains derived from one specimen sequenced in a study of cytomegalovirus exposure and HLA in healthy donors. Generated by immunoSEQ multiplex PCR, the TCRdb table keeps only in-frame clones and is missing some. The table includes some 120,000 clones, about 96% detected once. The sample consisted of PBMCs. The origin of the receptors is a man in his late teens or twenties in good health and CMV-seronegative.

J is TRBJ2-3 and V is TRBV6-1; 10 bases match TRBD2. The CDR3 length is 14 residues. In germline, CDR1 is MNHNS, CDR2 SASEGT. Trimming at V came to 7 bases and at J to 7 bases, leaving 8 bases not matched to a gene. CDR3 region: CASTGLAGENTQYF. CDR3 nucleotide sequence: TGTGCCAGCACCGGGCTAGCGGGAGAAAATACGCAGTATTTT.

The rearrangement uses TRBV18 and TRBJ2-2; 8 bases agree with TRBD2. After removal of 3 bases from V and 7 bases from J, the junction contained 10 bases not matched to a gene. The CDR3 runs to 16 residues. Germline V lookup: CDR1 KGHSH, CDR2 LQKENI. As DNA, the CDR3 is TGTGCCAGCTCACCGACGGGACTAGTAGGAGGCGGGGAGCTGTTTTTT. Its protein product is CASSPTGLVGGGELFF.

This chain uses TRBV4-2 with TRBJ2-7, with 9 bases aligning to TRBD2. J gave up 2 bases and V 0 bases, and 11 bases lay outside the gene matches. Germline values: CDR1 LGHNA, CDR2 YNFKEQ. CDR3 length equals 18 residues. The DNA of the CDR3 is TGTGCCAGCAGCCAAGATCTTGAGCGGGAGGTGCTAACCTACGAGCAGTACTTC. As protein: CASSQDLEREVLTYEQYF.

This clone was seen more than once but under ten times. J is TRBJ2-7 and V is TRBV7-8; D ambiguous. Germline V CDR1 and CDR2: SGHVS, FQNEAQ. V was trimmed by 0 bases and J by 3 bases, leaving 6 bases between them. This CDR3 contains 13 residues. Here the CDR3 DNA reads TGTGCCAGCAGCTTAGCTAGTAGCTACGAGCAGTACTTC. Translated: CASSLASSYEQYF.

This chain links TRBV4-3 with TRBJ1-1; a possible D gene is TRBD1 (5 bases). Trimming removed 1 base from V and 2 bases from J, with 11 bases in between. Germline V lookup: CDR1 LGHNA, CDR2 YSLEER. The CDR3 loop spans 15 amino acids. The CDR3 nucleotides are TGCGCCAGCAGCCAAGCCCCGACAGTAAACACTGAAGCTTTCTTT. As protein: CASSQAPTVNTEAFF.

This rearrangement joins TRBV4-3 to TRBJ2-3; TRBD2 aligns across 8 bases. The germline V gene encodes CDR1 LGHNA and CDR2 YSLEER. V lost 3 bases and J lost 6; bases outside the gene matches: 20. CDR3 length: 19 residues. Here the CDR3 reads CASSHTRISGLGSPDTQYF. The CDR3 nucleotides are TGCGCCAGCAGCCATACAAGGATTTCGGGACTAGGGTCCCCGGATACGCAGTATTTT.

This clone has a single count. The rearrangement joins TRBV7-2 to TRBJ2-1; D possibly corresponds to TRBD2 (5 bases). Trimming left V 5 bases short and J 7 bases short, with 9 bases between. Germline CDR1 is SGHTA and CDR2 is FQGNSA. The CDR3 covers 12 residues. The CDR3 region is CASSKLANEQFF. CDR3 sequence (DNA): TGTGCCAGCAGCAAATTAGCGAATGAGCAGTTCTTC.

The chain links TRBV27 to TRBJ2-1, with TRBD2 matching over 8 bases. Germline V lookup: CDR1 MNHEY, CDR2 SMNVEV (reference sequence). The CDR3 is 16 amino acids. J lost 8 bases, V lost 5 bases, and 14 bases had no gene match. The CDR3 nucleotides read TGTGCCAGCAGTCCCTCGTTAGCGGGACCCGGGGATGAGCAGTTCTTC. Its translation: CASSPSLAGPGDEQFF.

This sequence joins TRBV9 and TRBJ2-1, with 9 bases matching TRBD2. Germline V lookup: CDR1 SGDLS, CDR2 YYNGEE. Losses at the gene ends were 4 bases for V and 1 base for J; bases not matched to a gene: 9. The CDR3 totals 17 residues. The CDR3 DNA reads TGTGCCAGCAGCCCTAGCGGGAAAGTAGAATCCTACAATGAGCAGTTCTTC. Its protein is CASSPSGKVESYNEQFF.

This chain joins TRBV6-1 and TRBJ1-1; D is uncertain. Germline lookup yields CDR1 MNHNS and CDR2 SASEGT. The CDR3 contains 15 residues. With 4 bases removed from V and 0 bases from J, the gap between germline ends came to 12 bases. In DNA, the CDR3 is TGTGCCAGCAGTGCGTTTAGGAGTATGAACACTGAAGCTTTCTTT. This codes for CASSAFRSMNTEAFF.

This sequence joins TRBV7-6 and TRBJ1-1, with D maybe TRBD1 (5 bases). Trimming took off 3 bases at V and 3 bases at J, with 17 bases between the two ends. The CDR3 spans 16 residues. Germline CDR1 reads SGHVS; CDR2 reads FNYEAQ. The CDR3 protein is CASSLGEDSIYTEAFF. DNA of the CDR3: TGTGCCAGCAGCTTGGGGGAGGACTCCATATACACTGAAGCTTTCTTT.

This clone occurred once. This chain uses TRBV11-3 with TRBJ2-7; 10 bases agree with TRBD2. This CDR3 is built from 13 residues. Per germline, CDR1 SGHNT and CDR2 YENEEA. With 7 bases clipped from V and 2 bases from J, the junction kept 2 bases outside the gene matches. CDR3 nucleotides: TGTGCCAGCACTAGCGGGAGTACCTACGAGCAGTACTTC. Translating it yields CASTSGSTYEQYF.

This chain uses TRBV11-2 with TRBJ1-4, with D possibly being TRBD1 (6 bases). This CDR3 contains 14 residues. In germline, CDR1 is SGHAT, CDR2 FQNNGV. Trimming took off 8 bases at V and 4 bases at J, with 14 bases between the two ends. CDR3 nucleotides: TGTGCCAGCGGGAGTCAGGGGTTTAATGAAAAACTGTTTTTT. Amino acid sequence: CASGSQGFNEKLFF.

This clone has just one count. The chain couples TRBV11-2 to TRBJ1-1, with D maybe TRBD1 (5 bases). The CDR3 extends over 16 amino acids. Between the trimmed V and J ends, which lost 0 bases and 3 bases, there was a span of 14 bases. Germline lookup yields CDR1 SGHAT and CDR2 FQNNGV. The CDR3, as DNA: TGTGCCAGCAGCTTAGATCTTAGAATAGGGGACACTGAAGCTTTCTTT. This translates into CASSLDLRIGDTEAFF.

The chain employs TRBV7-2 and TRBJ2-3; 7 bases align to TRBD2. Germline V gene sequence: CDR1 SGHTA, CDR2 FQGNSA. Unmatched junction bases numbered 14, after V lost 5 bases and J lost 6 bases. The CDR3 consists of 16 residues. The CDR3 bases are TGTGCCAGCAGCCCTCACGGGGGAGGGGTGGGGGATACGCAGTATTTT. Its protein product is CASSPHGGGVGDTQYF.

The DNA of the CDR3 is TGTGCCAGCAGTGCCGGACAGCTCTATGGCTACACCTTC. Its translation: CASSAGQLYGYTF. The chain carries TRBV27 and TRBJ1-2, with D possibly matching TRBD1 (6 bases). Trimming shortened V by 5 bases and J by 4 bases, and 11 bases separated the two germline ends. The CDR3 consists of 13 residues. Germline CDR1 reads MNHEY; CDR2 reads SMNVEV (reference sequence).

The chain has TRBV9 and TRBJ1-1; possibly TRBD1 for D (6 bases). This CDR3 is built from 14 residues. V lost 6 bases and J lost 4, with 16 bases in between. Germline V gene lookup returns CDR1 SGDLS and CDR2 YYNGEE. The CDR3 reads CASTSLQGGTEAFF. In DNA form, the CDR3 reads TGTGCCAGCACCAGTTTACAGGGCGGCACTGAAGCTTTCTTT.

V and J are TRBV7-9 and TRBJ2-3; TRBD2 matches at 11 bases. The CDR3 runs to 16 residues. The trim removed 5 bases at V and 4 bases at J, leaving 8 bases unmatched. Germline V gene sequence: CDR1 SEHNR, CDR2 FQNEAQ (reference sequence). This CDR3 reads CASSPLAGGWADTQYF. The CDR3 nucleotides are TGTGCCAGCAGCCCTCTAGCGGGAGGTTGGGCAGATACGCAGTATTTT.

This clone showed up just once. This chain connects TRBV5-6 to TRBJ2-7; 8 bases map to TRBD1. Trimming removed 4 bases from V and 5 bases from J; junction bases left unmatched: 11. There are 15 residues in the CDR3. Germline values: CDR1 SGHDT, CDR2 YYEEEE. The CDR3 DNA sequence: TGTGCCAGCAGCCGGAGGACAGGGTATAGTCACGAGCAGTACTTC. Translation: CASSRRTGYSHEQYF.

The chain has TRBV9 and TRBJ2-2; 9 nucleotides align to TRBD1. V dropped 6 bases and J dropped 5; count of bases not matched to a gene: 11. CDR3 size: 16 residues. Germline V gene data show CDR1 as SGDLS and CDR2 as YYNGEE. CDR3 nucleotide sequence: TGTGCCAGCACCCAATCGACAGGGGGTGTGACCGGGGAGCTGTTTTTT. Residues: CASTQSTGGVTGELFF.

The V gene is TRBV21-1, the J gene TRBJ1-5; TRBD1 is the table's D call and was not checked against the DNA. TRBV21-1 is recorded as a pseudogene. This CDR3 has 15 amino acids. The CDR3 sequence is CASSKARQGSQPQHF. The CDR3 DNA reads TGTGCCAGCAGCAAAGCCCGACAGGGGAGTCAGCCCCAGCATTTT.

The rearrangement uses TRBV15 and TRBJ1-1; 11 bases align to TRBD1. Germline values: CDR1 LNHNV, CDR2 YYDKDF (reference sequence). This CDR3 spans 14 amino acids. J lost 4 bases, V lost 4 bases, and 2 bases had no gene match. CDR3 in amino acids: CATSKDRGLTEAFF. CDR3 in DNA: TGTGCCACCAGCAAGGACAGGGGGCTCACTGAAGCTTTCTTT.